These 30 T cell receptor beta chains came from one sample sequenced in a study of identical twins. MiXCR, applied by TCRdb to the 5' RACE reads, yields one record per CDR3 protein. In the table there are roughly 540,000 distinct CDR3 sequences, less than 25% of which are singletons. These same data were also listed under a study on T cells expressing NK-cell markers.

Input material: CD4+ T cells sorted from blood. These receptors all stem from a woman between 18 and 29 years old in good health.

This clonotype was observed a few times. The chain has TRBV10-3 and TRBJ1-2, with a tentative D call TRBD1 (6 bases). The CDR3 covers 14 residues. Looked up from germline, CDR1 is ENHRY and CDR2 is SYGVKD. V lost 6 bases and J 0 bases, leaving 11 bases between the germline ends. The CDR3 nucleotides read TGTGCCATCAGACGACAGGCAACTAACTATGGCTACACCTTC. Translation gives CAIRRQATNYGYTF.

The CDR3 DNA reads TGTGCCAGCAGCAAAGTTCGGGAGTGGTACGAGCAGTACTTC. This sequence encodes CASSKVREWYEQYF. The chain has TRBV21-1 and TRBJ2-7; the table's D call, TRBD2, was not checked against the DNA. TRBV21-1 is a known pseudogene. CDR3 length equals 14 residues.

V and J are TRBV5-1 and TRBJ2-3; D gene unclear. Trimming shortened V by 0 bases and J by 1 base, and 9 bases separated the two germline ends. Germline loops: CDR1 SGHRS, CDR2 YFSETQ. CDR3 size: 15 residues. The DNA for the CDR3 is TGCGCCAGCAGCTTGGCTAGATCTCGCACAGATACGCAGTATTTT. It yields the protein CASSLARSRTDTQYF.

This clonotype has a count of ten or more. The gene calls are TRBV6-2 or TRBV6-3 and TRBJ1-2; a possible D gene is TRBD1 (5 bases). Germline CDR1 and CDR2: MNHEY and SVGEGT. V lost 4 bases and J lost 11, with 11 bases in between. This CDR3 comprises 11 residues. The CDR3 bases are TGTGCCAGCAGTTTCGACAGTGGATACACCTTC. Its translation is CASSFDSGYTF.

This clonotype was counted at least ten times. The J gene is TRBJ1-1, the V gene TRBV12-3 or TRBV12-4; D may be TRBD1 (6 bases). The V and J ends lost 8 bases and 2 bases respectively, with 12 bases between them. The CDR3 totals 13 residues. DNA of the CDR3: TGTGCCAGCGTCGGGACAACTAACACTGAAGCTTTCTTT. Translation gives CASVGTTNTEAFF.

This clonotype came up a few times. The rearrangement links TRBV3-1 to TRBJ2-3; no clear D. With 1 base removed from V and 2 bases from J, the gap between germline ends came to 7 bases. The CDR3 covers 14 residues. Germline V gives CDR1 LGHDT, CDR2 YNNKEL (reference sequence). The CDR3 loop reads CASSQVVTTDTQYF. CDR3 bases: TGTGCCAGCAGCCAAGTGGTTACCACAGATACGCAGTATTTT.

The genes are TRBV20-1 and TRBJ2-5; D is undetermined. This CDR3 region has 13 residues. Per the germline V gene, CDR1 is DFQATT and CDR2 is SNEGSKA (reference sequence). The ends were cut back, 6 bases at V and 0 bases at J, with 11 bases in the middle. CDR3 amino acids: CSARQPYQETQYF. In nucleotides, the CDR3 is TGCAGTGCCCGGCAGCCCTACCAAGAGACCCAGTACTTC.

This clonotype has ten or more counts. The V and J genes are TRBV10-3 and TRBJ1-1; possible D gene TRBD1, 5 bases. The ends were cut back, 8 bases at V and 5 bases at J, with 18 bases in the middle. The CDR3 has 14 residues. Germline V gene sequence: CDR1 ENHRY, CDR2 SYGVKD. In DNA form, the CDR3 reads TGTGCCATCTGCCGGGACGGCGGACGGACTGAAGCTTTCTTT. Its protein product is CAICRDGGRTEAFF.

This clonotype was recorded many times. The chain is built from TRBV12-3 or TRBV12-4 and TRBJ1-1, with unresolved D. V dropped 2 bases and J dropped 0 bases, with 7 bases sitting between them. The CDR3 totals 14 residues. CDR3 bases: TGTGCCAGCAGTTTACTGATAATGAACACTGAAGCTTTCTTT. Translating gives CASSLLIMNTEAFF.

The V call is TRBV5-4, the J call TRBJ2-7; 9 nucleotides align to TRBD1. The V gene end was trimmed by 5 bases and the J gene end by 6 bases; junction bases not matched to a gene: 12. Germline CDR1 reads SGHNT; CDR2 reads YYREEE (reference sequence). The CDR3 covers 15 residues. The CDR3, as DNA: TGTGCCAGCAGTAACCGGGACAGGGCCTTCGGCGAGCAGTACTTC. Protein product: CASSNRDRAFGEQYF.

The CDR3 reads CASSLDGRGKQFF. In DNA form, the CDR3 reads TGTGCCAGCAGCTTAGATGGTAGGGGCAAGCAGTTCTTC. This sequence joins TRBV11-2 and TRBJ2-1; D perhaps matches TRBD1 (5 bases). The CDR3 totals 13 residues. V lost 0 bases and J lost 11, with 11 bases in between. Germline assignment: CDR1 SGHAT and CDR2 FQNNGV.

The chain uses TRBV20-1 and TRBJ2-7; either TRBD1 or TRBD2 may supply D (5 bases each). V was shortened by 4 bases and J by 3 bases, with 28 bases between the two germline ends. The CDR3 extends over 18 amino acids. From germline, CDR1 is DFQATT and CDR2 SNEGSKA (reference sequence). The CDR3 DNA reads as TGCAGTGCTACATCGGGGCAGGGATCGTCCGGGTTAGACTACGAGCAGTACTTC. This gives the protein CSATSGQGSSGLDYEQYF.

This clonotype turned up a few times. V usage is TRBV7-9 and J usage is TRBJ1-2, with 8 bases aligning to TRBD1. Per the germline V gene, CDR1 is SEHNR and CDR2 is FQNEAQ (reference sequence). After removal of 2 bases from V and 3 bases from J, the junction contained 8 bases not matched to a gene. This CDR3 contains 16 residues. This CDR3 is CASSLRQGTSDYGYTF. The CDR3, as DNA: TGTGCCAGCAGCTTACGACAGGGGACTAGTGACTATGGCTACACCTTC. Filled out from reference TRBV7-9 and TRBJ1-2, the complete variable domain reads DTGVSQNPRHKITKRGQNVTFRCDPISEHNRLYWYRQTLGQGPEFLTYFQNEAQLEKSRLLSDRFSAERPKGSFSTLEIQRTEQGDSAMYLCASSLRQGTSDYGYTFGSGTRLTVV.

This chain joins TRBV5-1 and TRBJ2-7, with no clear D. Trimming left V 1 base short and J 2 bases short, with 7 bases between. The CDR3 is 13 amino acids. Germline assignment: CDR1 SGHRS and CDR2 YFSETQ. The CDR3 reads CASSLNGPYEQYF. DNA for the CDR3: TGCGCCAGCAGCTTGAATGGTCCCTACGAGCAGTACTTC.

This chain connects TRBV6-1 to TRBJ2-7; 7 bases are a match to TRBD1. The trim removed 6 bases at V and 0 bases at J, leaving 11 bases unmatched. The CDR3 is made up of 16 amino acids. Germline V gene data show CDR1 as MNHNS and CDR2 as SASEGT. CDR3 nucleotides: TGTGCCAGCAGCAGGGGGTCGCGGCAGACCTCCTACGAGCAGTACTTC. Translation gives CASSRGSRQTSYEQYF.

This clonotype was detected many times. The V gene is TRBV20-1, the J gene TRBJ2-3, with D maybe TRBD1 (6 bases). The CDR3 consists of 14 residues. Trimming pared 0 bases from V and 6 bases from J, leaving 13 bases between. Germline CDR1 DFQATT, CDR2 SNEGSKA (reference sequence). CDR3 coding DNA: TGCAGTGCTAGAGATAGGAAGGGGGTGGATACGCAGTATTTT. Translated, it gives CSARDRKGVDTQYF.

CDR3: CASSLGLAEGQETQYF. The CDR3 DNA reads TGCGCCAGCAGCTTGGGGCTAGCGGAAGGGCAAGAGACCCAGTACTTC. V gene TRBV5-1 combines with J gene TRBJ2-5; 7 bases are a match to TRBD2. Looked up from germline, CDR1 is SGHRS and CDR2 is YFSETQ. The CDR3 is 16 amino acids. V shed 0 bases, J shed 2 bases, and the junction held 7 bases outside the gene matches.

This clonotype was seen repeatedly, ten times or more. The V gene is TRBV12-3 or TRBV12-4, the J gene TRBJ2-7; 8 bases match TRBD2. The junction had 10 bases not matched to a gene; V was cut back by 6 bases and J by 3 bases. The CDR3 is 15 amino acids. The CDR3: CASSLRLAPDYEQYF. In DNA form, the CDR3 reads TGTGCCAGCAGCCTTAGACTAGCGCCTGACTACGAGCAGTACTTC.

There are a few counts of this clonotype. V usage is TRBV20-1 and J usage is TRBJ2-7, with a possible D match to TRBD1 (6 bases). CDR1 is DFQATT, CDR2 SNEGSKA, per germline (reference sequence). The CDR3 consists of 13 residues. V lost 3 bases to trimming and J lost 0 bases, with 9 bases between them. The CDR3 nucleotides are TGCAGTGCTAGTTTGGGGGCCTCCTACGAGCAGTACTTC. Translated: CSASLGASYEQYF.

This clonotype has a handful of counts. In DNA, the CDR3 is TGCAGTGCTGCCCTAGGAGGGTACGAGCAGTACTTC. Amino acid sequence: CSAALGGYEQYF. The V call is TRBV20-1, the J call TRBJ2-7; possibly TRBD2 for D (6 bases). The V end was cut by 5 bases, the J end by 4 bases, with 12 bases between. This CDR3 has 12 residues. Germline V lookup: CDR1 DFQATT, CDR2 SNEGSKA (reference sequence).

The CDR3 nucleotides read TGTGCCAGCAGTTTTGATAGGGCAGGGGATTTGGGTGGCTACACCTTC. Protein product: CASSFDRAGDLGGYTF. The rearrangement joins TRBV27 to TRBJ1-2; D possibly corresponds to TRBD1 (6 bases). V was clipped by 3 bases and J by 7 bases, with 21 bases between them. Germline CDR1 reads MNHEY; CDR2 reads SMNVEV (reference sequence). The CDR3 runs to 16 residues.

This chain uses TRBV20-1 with TRBJ2-7; 9 bases map to TRBD2. J gave up 2 bases and V 0 bases, and 2 bases lay outside the gene matches. The CDR3 extends over 14 amino acids. CDR1 DFQATT and CDR2 SNEGSKA come from the germline V gene (reference sequence). The DNA of the CDR3 is TGCAGTGCTAGAGATCGCGGGAGGGCCTACGAGCAGTACTTC. It codes for CSARDRGRAYEQYF.

The CDR3 bases are TGTGCCAGCAGTTACTCGTTGGGCGGGTTGTATGGCTACACCTTC. Its translation: CASSYSLGGLYGYTF. The rearrangement uses TRBV6-5 and TRBJ1-2; D ambiguous. Germline V gene lookup returns CDR1 MNHEY and CDR2 SVGAGI. CDR3 length: 15 amino acids. The V and J ends lost 0 bases and 5 bases respectively, with 13 bases between them.

This chain uses TRBV7-2 with TRBJ2-2; 8 nucleotides match TRBD2. Germline-derived CDR1 and CDR2 are SGHTA and FQGNSA. J gave up 2 bases and V 2 bases, and 4 bases lay outside the gene matches. The CDR3 is 16 residues long. This chain's CDR3 is CASSLLAGYNTGELFF. For the CDR3, the DNA is TGTGCCAGCAGCTTATTAGCGGGGTACAACACCGGGGAGCTGTTTTTT.

The gene calls are TRBV7-8 and TRBJ2-5; D is ambiguous. CDR1 is SGHVS and CDR2 is FQNEAQ in the germline V gene. This CDR3 is 14 amino acids long. V dropped 7 bases and J dropped 3 bases, with 15 bases sitting between them. This CDR3 is CASTSLGREETQYF. CDR3 DNA sequence: TGTGCCAGCACCTCTCTTGGGCGAGAAGAGACCCAGTACTTC. The variable domain in full, with the rest retrieved from reference TRBV7-8 and TRBJ2-5, is GAGVSQSPRYKVAKRGQDVALRCDPISGHVSLFWYQQALGQGPEFLTYFQNEAQLDKSGLPSDRFFAERPEGSVSTLKIQRTQQEDSAVYLCASTSLGREETQYFGPGTRLLVL.

The chain employs TRBV7-9 and TRBJ1-2; D possibly corresponds to TRBD1 (6 bases). V was clipped by 5 bases and J by 4 bases, with 14 bases between them. The CDR3 contains 14 residues. Germline CDR1 is SEHNR and CDR2 is FQNEAQ (reference sequence). Written as DNA, the CDR3 is TGTGCCAGCAGCCAAGCAGGGGTCAGCTATGGCTACACCTTC. It encodes CASSQAGVSYGYTF.

V and J are TRBV5-1 and TRBJ2-6, with 8 nucleotides matching TRBD1. The CDR3 loop spans 16 amino acids. From germline, CDR1 is SGHRS and CDR2 YFSETQ. After removal of 4 bases from V and 4 bases from J, the junction contained 7 bases not matched to a gene. The CDR3 nucleotides are TGCGCCAGCAGCCACGGACAGGGTGCGGGGGCCAACGTCCTGACTTTC. This codes for CASSHGQGAGANVLTF.

The chain has TRBV7-7 and TRBJ2-3; D gene uncertain. Per germline, CDR1 SSHAT and CDR2 FNYEAQ (reference sequence). The length of the CDR3 is 12 residues. The CDR3 DNA follows: TGTGCTACCAGCTTAGACTTCGGCACGCAGTATTTT. Amino acid sequence: CATSLDFGTQYF. Full variable domain (remainder filled in from reference TRBV7-7 and TRBJ2-3): GAGVSQSPRYKVTKRGQDVTLRCDPISSHATLYWYQQALGQGPEFLTYFNYEAQPDKSGLPSDRFSAERPEGSISTLTIQRTEQRDSAMYRCATSLDFGTQYFGPGTRLTVL.

This sequence joins TRBV27 and TRBJ1-4; D gene unclear. V was trimmed by 2 bases and J by 0 bases, leaving 4 bases between them. Germline V lookup: CDR1 MNHEY, CDR2 SMNVEV (reference sequence). The CDR3 covers 14 residues. In DNA form, the CDR3 reads TGTGCCAGCAGTTTACAGGCAACTAATGAAAAACTGTTTTTT. This codes for CASSLQATNEKLFF.

J is TRBJ2-7 and V is TRBV6-5, with 8 nucleotides matching TRBD1. Per germline, CDR1 MNHEY and CDR2 SVGAGI. The ends lost 0 bases at V and 2 bases at J; junction bases unmatched: 3. This CDR3 region has 15 residues. The CDR3 nucleotides are TGTGCCAGCAGTTACTCGACAGGGGCCCCCTACGAGCAGTACTTC. Its protein product is CASSYSTGAPYEQYF.